This T cell receptor beta chain is from a study of blood T cell repertoires in COVID-19. Turning to the study itself: The study drew acute and convalescent COVID-19 samples from the United States, Italy and Spain. In each case, the material was cDNA or gDNA derived from T cells, B-cell-depleted T cells, or PBMCs.

Authors' processing steps: By means of reference gene primer amplification, nucleated cell counts were estimated. Libraries were prepared by immunoSEQ multiplex PCR; TCRdb keeps only in-frame clonotypes and omits some of them. D and trimming were read from the DNA, whereas the V and J calls and clone size are those reported in that table. The repertoire holds about 260,000 clones, about 90% seen once, with around 1.5% in the top ten. Deletions cut 1 base from V and 7 bases from J, with 16 bases between. Germline V gene sequence: CDR1 LGHNA, CDR2 YNFKEQ. CDR3 size: 15 residues. The sequence derives from a woman aged 40 to 49 who had recovered from COVID-19. The sequenced material came from peripheral blood. The chain links TRBV4-2 to TRBJ1-2; possibly TRBD1 for D (5 bases). Written as DNA, the CDR3 is TGTGCCAGCAGCCAAGGGGGCGTTCCGGGGGGTGGCTACACCTTC. Its protein is CASSQGGVPGGGYTF.